The clone carrying this T cell receptor beta chain was detected once. Primers for the PCR totalled 60 Vbeta and 13 Jbeta. Assay: immunoSEQ multiplex PCR; the TCRdb copy retains only in-frame clones and omits some. Here the sample spans 150,000 or so clones, more than 75% being singletons. The data derive from a study of cytomegalovirus exposure and HLA in healthy donors. In germline, CDR1 is SGDLS, CDR2 YYNGEE. This CDR3 comprises 17 residues. With 0 bases removed from V and 5 bases from J, the gap between germline ends came to 20 bases. The genes are TRBV9 and TRBJ2-5, with TRBD1 as a possible D gene (6 bases). This receptor was taken from a man between 18 and 35 years old in good health and CMV-seropositive. The sequenced material came from PBMCs. CDR3 in DNA: TGTGCCAGCAGCGTAGAGGGGGACGGCTTCCCCGGGGAGACCCAGTACTTC. Its protein is CASSVEGDGFPGETQYF.